A selection of T cell receptor beta chains follows, all from one sample in a study of CD8+ T cells in alopecia areata. Only in-frame clones appear in the TCRdb table, and some are missing; sequencing was by immunoSEQ multiplex PCR. The table records some 130,000 clones, around 50% of them present only once. The sequenced sample was CD4+ T cells sorted from blood, obtained at week 0. Receptor source: a human donor with alopecia areata. Each CDR3 is given with its conserved first and last residue. Each record gives: D gene, V gene, J gene, clone size, CDR3 protein, CDR3 DNA. The D gene is left open where the match is weak. Clone size is shown for a subset of rows, as once, few, many or a class of expanded clone.

-,TRBV5-1,TRBJ2-3,once,CASSLAGGSTDTQYF,TGCGCCAGCAGCTTGGCGGGCGGCTCCACAGATACGCAGTATTTT
TRBD2,TRBV30,TRBJ2-3,-,CAWSWGLAGDKSTDTQYF,TGTGCCTGGAGTTGGGGACTAGCGGGGGATAAAAGCACAGATACGCAGTATTTT
TRBD1,TRBV29-1,TRBJ2-7,-,CSVRTGGNYEQYF,TGCAGCGTGAGGACAGGGGGAAACTACGAGCAGTACTTC
TRBD1,TRBV2,TRBJ1-6,-,CASSDRDSPLHF,TGTGCCAGCAGCGACAGGGATTCACCCCTCCACTTT
TRBD1,TRBV30,TRBJ2-7,-,CAWSALDREGYEQYF,TGTGCCTGGAGTGCCCTAGACAGGGAAGGCTACGAGCAGTACTTC
TRBD1,TRBV30,TRBJ2-2,-,CAWSVRDRGGTGELFF,TGTGCCTGGAGTGTTAGGGACAGGGGGGGAACCGGGGAGCTGTTTTTT
-,TRBV11-2,TRBJ2-3,-,CASSLEPHTQYF,TGTGCCAGCAGCTTAGAACCGCATACGCAGTATTTT
-,TRBV4-1,TRBJ2-7,few,CASSQDLQGGWNEQYF,TGCGCCAGCAGCCAAGATCTGCAGGGTGGGTGGAACGAGCAGTACTTC
-,TRBV30,TRBJ1-4,few,CAWSVRAAEKLFF,TGTGCCTGGAGTGTACGGGCAGCCGAAAAACTGTTTTTT
TRBD2,TRBV7-8,TRBJ2-5,few,CASSLGTSGVGETQYF,TGTGCCAGCAGCTTAGGGACTAGCGGGGTAGGGGAGACCCAGTACTTC
TRBD2,TRBV25-1,TRBJ2-3,once,CASSTGTSGVKVTQYF,TGTGCCAGCAGTACTGGGACTAGCGGGGTGAAAGTTACGCAGTATTTT
TRBD1,TRBV5-1,TRBJ2-5,few,CASSTRTGRRETQYF,TGCGCCAGCAGTACCCGGACAGGGCGGCGGGAGACCCAGTACTTC
-,TRBV5-4,TRBJ2-5,-,CASSLDYQETQYF,TGTGCCAGCAGCTTAGACTACCAAGAGACCCAGTACTTC
-,TRBV11-2,TRBJ2-3,-,CASSLSYTDTQYF,TGTGCCAGCAGCCTGAGTTACACAGATACGCAGTATTTT
-,TRBV25-1,TRBJ1-6,-,CASSEYHGGAGSPLHF,TGTGCCAGCAGTGAATATCATGGGGGAGCCGGTTCACCCCTCCACTTT
-,TRBV18,TRBJ1-3,-,CASSPRSDGGNTIYF,TGTGCCAGCTCACCACGATCGGACGGCGGAAACACCATATATTTT
-,TRBV11-2,TRBJ1-6,few,CASSLGWDGSNSPLHF,TGTGCCAGCAGCTTGGGGTGGGACGGAAGTAATTCACCCCTCCACTTT
-,TRBV7-9,TRBJ1-1,-,CASRGMNTEAFF,TGTGCCAGCAGGGGCATGAACACTGAAGCTTTCTTT
-,TRBV10-3,TRBJ2-3,-,CAISESGLSTDTQYF,TGTGCCATCAGTGAGTCGGGACTTAGCACAGATACGCAGTATTTT
TRBD1,TRBV30,TRBJ1-2,-,CAWSSTGTNYGYTF,TGTGCCTGGAGTTCGACAGGGACAAACTATGGCTACACCTTC
-,TRBV5-1,TRBJ2-4,-,CASSLGRAKNIQYF,TGCGCCAGCAGCTTGGGGAGAGCCAAAAACATTCAGTACTTC
TRBD1,TRBV7-2,TRBJ2-2,-,CANGGGLGGVGGTGELFF,TGTGCCAACGGTGGTGGATTAGGGGGCGTCGGTGGCACCGGGGAGCTGTTTTTT
-,TRBV29-1,TRBJ1-1,-,CSAFGGTEAFF,TGCAGCGCCTTCGGGGGCACTGAAGCTTTCTTT
TRBD2,TRBV28,TRBJ2-5,few,CASTSGVSRVPQYF,TGTGCCAGCACTAGCGGGGTGTCAAGAGTGCCCCAGTACTTC
-,TRBV6-4,TRBJ1-4,-,CASSFTRTNEKLFF,TGTGCCAGCAGTTTTACTCGAACTAATGAAAAACTGTTTTTT
TRBD2,TRBV7-2,TRBJ2-1,-,CASSSSGGAYNEQFF,TGTGCCAGCAGCTCAAGCGGGGGTGCCTACAATGAGCAGTTCTTC
-,TRBV30,TRBJ1-5,-,CAWSTRTGMSNQPQHF,TGTGCCTGGAGTACGCGGACGGGGATGAGCAATCAGCCCCAGCATTTT
-,TRBV19,TRBJ2-7,once,CASSKDPSSYEQYF,TGTGCCAGTAGTAAGGATCCGAGCTCCTACGAGCAGTACTTC
-,TRBV5-1,TRBJ2-1,-,CASLSTGAVANEQFF,TGCGCCAGCCTTTCAACAGGTGCCGTCGCGAATGAGCAGTTCTTC
TRBD2,TRBV7-9,TRBJ2-3,-,CASSRTSGEDTQYF,TGTGCCAGCAGCCGGACTAGCGGGGAAGATACGCAGTATTTT
TRBD1,TRBV11-2,TRBJ1-1,-,CASSLVLGQGAKNTEAFF,TGTGCCAGCAGCTTAGTTCTAGGGCAGGGGGCCAAAAACACTGAAGCTTTCTTT
-,TRBV18,TRBJ2-2,-,CASSPNRENTGELFF,TGTGCCAGCTCACCAAACAGGGAGAACACCGGGGAGCTGTTTTTT
-,TRBV10-1,TRBJ2-7,-,CASSDYRGLQYF,TGCGCCAGCAGTGATTATAGGGGACTGCAGTACTTC
-,TRBV15,TRBJ2-1,-,CATSRDLTGEQFF,TGTGCCACCAGCAGAGATCTAACGGGTGAGCAGTTCTTC
-,TRBV5-6,TRBJ2-7,-,CASRARGASYEQYF,TGTGCCAGCAGGGCCCGCGGGGCATCCTACGAGCAGTACTTC
TRBD2,TRBV7-8,TRBJ2-5,-,CASSPRTSGGETQYF,TGTGCCAGCAGCCCCCGAACTAGCGGGGGGGAGACCCAGTACTTC
-,TRBV4-3,TRBJ1-2,few,CASSLGRRTYGYTF,TGCGCCAGCAGCCTGGGCAGGAGGACTTATGGCTACACCTTC
-,TRBV7-2,TRBJ2-5,few,CASSTRQAETQYF,TGTGCCAGCAGCACACGACAGGCGGAGACCCAGTACTTC
-,TRBV15,TRBJ2-7,-,CATSRDVGYEQYF,TGTGCCACCAGCAGAGATGTAGGTTACGAGCAGTACTTC
-,TRBV18,TRBJ1-5,-,CASSPRGFQPQHF,TGTGCCAGCTCACCACGAGGGTTTCAGCCCCAGCATTTT
TRBD1,TRBV30,TRBJ2-2,-,CAWEGQGNTGELFF,TGTGCCTGGGAGGGACAGGGGAACACCGGGGAGCTGTTTTTT
-,TRBV4-1,TRBJ2-5,-,CASSQTAAGRRETQYF,TGCGCCAGCAGCCAAACAGCGGCAGGGCGACGGGAGACCCAGTACTTC
TRBD1,TRBV29-1,TRBJ1-6,-,CSVSTGDSPLHF,TGCAGCGTATCCACAGGGGATTCACCCCTCCACTTT
-,TRBV11-3,TRBJ1-5,-,CASSLESDQPQHF,TGTGCCAGCAGCTTAGAGTCAGATCAGCCCCAGCATTTT
-,TRBV30,TRBJ1-4,-,CAWSVGGELFF,TGTGCCTGGAGTGTCGGCGGCGAGCTGTTTTTT
-,TRBV9,TRBJ1-2,-,CASSVGDSQGYTF,TGTGCCAGCAGCGTAGGTGACAGCCAGGGCTACACCTTC
-,TRBV7-2,TRBJ2-5,-,CASSSRRRQETQYF,TGTGCCAGCAGCTCGCGTCGGCGGCAAGAGACCCAGTACTTC
-,TRBV5-4,TRBJ2-7,-,CASSSGSRTYEQYF,TGTGCCAGCAGCTCCGGGAGTCGCACCTACGAGCAGTACTTC
TRBD1,TRBV29-1,TRBJ1-4,-,CSVRFRDSQEKLFF,TGCAGCGTCAGATTCCGGGACAGCCAAGAAAAACTGTTTTTT
TRBD1,TRBV29-1,TRBJ2-3,-,CSVGDRGRAVNTQYF,TGCAGCGTCGGGGACAGGGGCCGTGCGGTAAATACGCAGTATTTT
-,TRBV9,TRBJ2-3,once,CASSVAGGGTDTQYF,TGTGCCAGCAGCGTAGCGGGTGGCGGCACAGATACGCAGTATTTT